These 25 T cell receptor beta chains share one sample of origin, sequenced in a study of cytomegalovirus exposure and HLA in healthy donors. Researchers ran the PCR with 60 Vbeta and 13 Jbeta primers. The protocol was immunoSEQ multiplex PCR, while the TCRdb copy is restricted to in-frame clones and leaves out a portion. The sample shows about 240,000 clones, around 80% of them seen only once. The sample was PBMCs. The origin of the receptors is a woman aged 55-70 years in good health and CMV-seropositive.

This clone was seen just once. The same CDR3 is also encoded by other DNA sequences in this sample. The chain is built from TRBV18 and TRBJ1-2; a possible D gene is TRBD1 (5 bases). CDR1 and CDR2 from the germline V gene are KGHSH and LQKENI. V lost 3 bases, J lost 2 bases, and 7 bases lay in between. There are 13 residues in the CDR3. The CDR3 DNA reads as TGTGCCAGCTCACCCGACAGAAACTATGGCTACACCTTC. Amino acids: CASSPDRNYGYTF.

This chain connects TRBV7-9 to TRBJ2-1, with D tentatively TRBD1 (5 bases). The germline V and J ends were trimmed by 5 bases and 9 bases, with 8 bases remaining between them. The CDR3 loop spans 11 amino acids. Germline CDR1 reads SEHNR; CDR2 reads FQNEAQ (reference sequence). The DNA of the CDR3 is TGTGCCAGCAGCGAAGGGGTTGAGCAGTTCTTC. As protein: CASSEGVEQFF.

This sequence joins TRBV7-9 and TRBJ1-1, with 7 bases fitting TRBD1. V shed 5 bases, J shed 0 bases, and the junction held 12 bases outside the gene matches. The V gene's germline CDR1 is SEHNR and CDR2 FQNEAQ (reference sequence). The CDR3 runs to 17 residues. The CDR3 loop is CASSHPEGGRVNTEAFF. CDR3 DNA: TGTGCCAGCAGCCACCCCGAAGGGGGCAGGGTGAACACTGAAGCTTTCTTT.

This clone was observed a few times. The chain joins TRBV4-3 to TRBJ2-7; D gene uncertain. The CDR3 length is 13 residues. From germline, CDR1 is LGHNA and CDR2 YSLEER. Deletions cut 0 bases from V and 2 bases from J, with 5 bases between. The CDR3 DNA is TGCGCCAGCAGCCAAGATCCAACCTACGAGCAGTACTTC. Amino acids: CASSQDPTYEQYF.

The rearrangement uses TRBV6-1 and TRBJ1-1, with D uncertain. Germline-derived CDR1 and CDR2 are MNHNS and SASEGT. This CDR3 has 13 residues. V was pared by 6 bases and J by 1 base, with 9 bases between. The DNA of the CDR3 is TGTGCCAGCAGACGTACAACGAACACTGAAGCTTTCTTT. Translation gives CASRRTTNTEAFF.

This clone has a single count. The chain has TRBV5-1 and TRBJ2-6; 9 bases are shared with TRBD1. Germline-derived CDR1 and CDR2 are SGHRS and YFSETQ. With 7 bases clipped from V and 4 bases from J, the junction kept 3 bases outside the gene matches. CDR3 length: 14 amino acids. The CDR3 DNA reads TGCGCCAGCTACAGGGGGCCCGGGGCCAACGTCCTGACTTTC. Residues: CASYRGPGANVLTF. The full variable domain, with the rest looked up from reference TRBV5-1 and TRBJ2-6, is KAGVTQTPRYLIKTRGQQVTLSCSPISGHRSVSWYQQTPGQGLQFLFEYFSETQRNKGNFPGRFSGRQFSNSRSEMNVSTLELGDSALYLCASYRGPGANVLTFGAGSRLTVL.

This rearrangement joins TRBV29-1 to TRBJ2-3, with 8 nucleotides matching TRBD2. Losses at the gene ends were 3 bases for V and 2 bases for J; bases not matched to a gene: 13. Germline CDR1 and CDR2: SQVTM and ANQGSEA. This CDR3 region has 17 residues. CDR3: CSVEDYSGMGDTDTQYF. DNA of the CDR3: TGCAGCGTTGAGGACTATAGCGGGATGGGTGACACAGATACGCAGTATTTT.

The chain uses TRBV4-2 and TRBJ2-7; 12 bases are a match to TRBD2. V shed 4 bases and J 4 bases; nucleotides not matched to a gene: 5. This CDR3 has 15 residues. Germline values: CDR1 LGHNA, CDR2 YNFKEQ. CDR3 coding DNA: TGTGCCAGCAGCCCGAACGGACTAGCGGGATACGAGCAGTACTTC. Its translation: CASSPNGLAGYEQYF.

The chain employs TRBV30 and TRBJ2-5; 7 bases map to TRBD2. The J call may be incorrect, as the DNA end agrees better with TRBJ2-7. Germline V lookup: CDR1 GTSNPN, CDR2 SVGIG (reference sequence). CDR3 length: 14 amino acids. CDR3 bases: TGTGCCTGGAGTGTACGGGGAGGGAGCTACGAGCAGTACTTC. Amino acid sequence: CAWSVRGGSYEQYF.

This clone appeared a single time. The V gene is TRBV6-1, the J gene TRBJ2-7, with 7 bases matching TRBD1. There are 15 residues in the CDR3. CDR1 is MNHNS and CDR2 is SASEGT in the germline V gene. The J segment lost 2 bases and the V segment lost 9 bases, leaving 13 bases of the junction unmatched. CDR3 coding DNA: TGTGCCAGTTTGACAGGGCACATTGGAGCCTACGAGCAGTACTTC. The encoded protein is CASLTGHIGAYEQYF.

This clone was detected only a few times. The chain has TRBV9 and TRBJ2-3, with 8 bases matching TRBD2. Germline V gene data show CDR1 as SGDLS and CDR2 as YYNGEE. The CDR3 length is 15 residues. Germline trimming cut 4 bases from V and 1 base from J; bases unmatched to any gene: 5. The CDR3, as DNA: TGTGCCAGCAGCTTTGCAGCGGGAGGCACAGATACGCAGTATTTT. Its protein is CASSFAAGGTDTQYF.

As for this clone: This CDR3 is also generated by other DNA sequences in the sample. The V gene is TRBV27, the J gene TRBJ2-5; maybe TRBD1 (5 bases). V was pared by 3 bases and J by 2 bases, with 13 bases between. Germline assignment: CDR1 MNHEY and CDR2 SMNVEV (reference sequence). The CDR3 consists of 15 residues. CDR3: CASSFRGRGQETQYF. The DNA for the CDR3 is TGTGCCAGCAGTTTTAGGGGAAGGGGACAAGAGACCCAGTACTTC.

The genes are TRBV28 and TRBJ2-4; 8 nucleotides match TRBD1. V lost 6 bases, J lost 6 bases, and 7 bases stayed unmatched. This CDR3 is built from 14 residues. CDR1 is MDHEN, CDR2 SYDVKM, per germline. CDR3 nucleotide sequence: TGTGCCAGCAGCCGGGGACAGGCGGCAAACATTCAGTACTTC. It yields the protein CASSRGQAANIQYF.

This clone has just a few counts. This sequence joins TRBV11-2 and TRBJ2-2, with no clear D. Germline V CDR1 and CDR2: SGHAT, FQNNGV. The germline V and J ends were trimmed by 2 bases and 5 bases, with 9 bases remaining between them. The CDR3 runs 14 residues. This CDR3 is CASSLNTFTGELFF. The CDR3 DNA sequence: TGTGCCAGCAGCTTAAACACCTTTACCGGGGAGCTGTTTTTT.

CDR3 nucleotide sequence: TGTGCCAGCAGTCTAGGGGTTAATGAGCAGTTCTTC. This encodes CASSLGVNEQFF. The rearrangement links TRBV27 to TRBJ2-1; D possibly corresponds to TRBD1 (5 bases). Germline CDR1 and CDR2: MNHEY and SMNVEV (reference sequence). CDR3 size: 12 residues. V lost 5 bases to trimming and J lost 7 bases, with 9 bases between them.

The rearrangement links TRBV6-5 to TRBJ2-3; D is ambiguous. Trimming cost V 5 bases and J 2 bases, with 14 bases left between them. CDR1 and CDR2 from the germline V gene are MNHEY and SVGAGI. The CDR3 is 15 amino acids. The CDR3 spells CASSLLGPPTDTQYF. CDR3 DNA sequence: TGTGCCAGCAGTCTCTTGGGCCCCCCCACAGATACGCAGTATTTT.

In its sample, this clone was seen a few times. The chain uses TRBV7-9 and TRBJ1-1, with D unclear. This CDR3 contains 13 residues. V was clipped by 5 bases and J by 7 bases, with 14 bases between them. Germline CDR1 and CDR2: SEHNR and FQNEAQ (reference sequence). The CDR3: CASSDGGLLEAFF. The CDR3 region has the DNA TGTGCCAGCAGCGACGGAGGGCTCCTTGAAGCTTTCTTT.

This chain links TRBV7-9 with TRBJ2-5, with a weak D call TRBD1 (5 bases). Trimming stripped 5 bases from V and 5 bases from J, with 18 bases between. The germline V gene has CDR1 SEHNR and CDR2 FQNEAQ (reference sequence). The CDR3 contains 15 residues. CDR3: CASSHISGLGETQYF. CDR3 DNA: TGTGCCAGCAGCCACATTTCAGGGCTGGGCGAGACCCAGTACTTC.

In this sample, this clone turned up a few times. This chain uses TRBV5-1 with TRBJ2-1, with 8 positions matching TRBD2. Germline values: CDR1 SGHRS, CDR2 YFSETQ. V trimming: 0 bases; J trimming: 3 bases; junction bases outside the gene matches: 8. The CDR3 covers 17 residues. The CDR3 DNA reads TGCGCCAGCAGCTTGGCTCCCCTAGCGGGCGGCTACAATGAGCAGTTCTTC. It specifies CASSLAPLAGGYNEQFF.

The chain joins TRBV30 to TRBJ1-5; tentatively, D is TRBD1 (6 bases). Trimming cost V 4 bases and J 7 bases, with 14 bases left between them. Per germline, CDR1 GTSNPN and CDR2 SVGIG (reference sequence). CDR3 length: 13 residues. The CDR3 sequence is CAWNPRGDQPQHF. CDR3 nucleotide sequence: TGTGCCTGGAACCCCAGGGGAGACCAGCCCCAGCATTTT.

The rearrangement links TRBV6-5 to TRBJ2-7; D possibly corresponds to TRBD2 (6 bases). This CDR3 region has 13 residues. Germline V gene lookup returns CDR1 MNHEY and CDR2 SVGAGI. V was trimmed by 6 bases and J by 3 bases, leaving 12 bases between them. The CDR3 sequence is CASSPGLFYEQYF. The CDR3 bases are TGTGCCAGCAGCCCAGGACTATTCTACGAGCAGTACTTC.

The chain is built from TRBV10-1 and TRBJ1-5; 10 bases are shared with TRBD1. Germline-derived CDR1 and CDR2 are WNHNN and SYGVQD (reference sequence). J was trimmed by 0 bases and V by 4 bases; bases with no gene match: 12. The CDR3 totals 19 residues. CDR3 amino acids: CASSVRDRGRKNSNQPQHF. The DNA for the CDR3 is TGCGCCAGCAGTGTCCGGGACAGGGGACGGAAAAATAGCAATCAGCCCCAGCATTTT.

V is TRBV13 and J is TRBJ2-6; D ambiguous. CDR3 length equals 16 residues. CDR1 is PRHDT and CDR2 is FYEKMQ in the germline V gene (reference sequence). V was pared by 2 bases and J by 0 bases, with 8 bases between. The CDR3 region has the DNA TGTGCCAGCAGCTTAAAACAGCCCTCTGGGGCCAACGTCCTGACTTTC. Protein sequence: CASSLKQPSGANVLTF.

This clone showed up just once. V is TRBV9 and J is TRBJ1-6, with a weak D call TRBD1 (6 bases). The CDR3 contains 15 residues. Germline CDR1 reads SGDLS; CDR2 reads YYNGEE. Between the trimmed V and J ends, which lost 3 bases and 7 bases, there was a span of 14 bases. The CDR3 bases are TGTGCCAGCAGCGCGGGGACATTCGGGAATTCACCCCTCCACTTT. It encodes CASSAGTFGNSPLHF.

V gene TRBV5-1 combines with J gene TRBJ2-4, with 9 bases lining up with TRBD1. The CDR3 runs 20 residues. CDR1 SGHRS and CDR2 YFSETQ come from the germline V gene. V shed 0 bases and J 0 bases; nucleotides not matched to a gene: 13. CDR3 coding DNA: TGCGCCAGCAGCTTGGCCTACGGGACAGGGACGTCGCAAGCCAAAAACATTCAGTACTTC. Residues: CASSLAYGTGTSQAKNIQYF.